This T cell receptor beta chain appears in the sequencing data of a study of T cells in localized non-small cell lung cancer. Produced via immunoSEQ multiplex PCR; TCRdb's table is partial and in-frame only. The repertoire holds roughly 35,000 clones, 91% seen once, with roughly 12% in the top ten. Germline CDR1 MDHEN, CDR2 SYDVKM. The CDR3 sequence is 15 residues long. V lost 3 bases, J lost 8 bases, and 7 bases stayed unmatched. The receptor was derived from a female donor of 60 years or more with stage II lung adenocarcinoma. The specimen comprised peripheral blood mononuclear cells, sampled before any cancer treatment. The rearrangement links TRBV28 to TRBJ1-2; 12 bases map to TRBD1. The CDR3 coding sequence is TGTGCCAGCAGTTTGCCGGGACAGGGGGCCTGGGGCTACACCTTC. This gives the protein CASSLPGQGAWGYTF.